This paragraph reports one TCR beta chain. The sample belongs to a study of OX40 agonist ivuxolimab in advanced cancers. In germline, CDR1 is SNHLY, CDR2 FYNNEI. This CDR3 is 15 amino acids long. Unmatched junction bases numbered 2, after V lost 1 base and J lost 7 bases. Sequencing was performed with immunoSEQ multiplex PCR; in TCRdb, only in-frame clones are kept and a portion is missing. This sample has 75,000 to 100,000 clones; roughly 93% occur once, and the top ten carry 0.7% to 0.9%. This chain connects TRBV2 to TRBJ1-4; 11 positions agree with TRBD1. The sample consisted of CD4+ or CD8+ T cells sorted from blood, taken in a trial of the OX40 agonist ivuxolimab. The clonotype was recovered from an adult with an advanced solid tumor such as melanoma, head and neck, liver or kidney cancer. The CDR3 loop reads CASSEGGTGGEKLFF. As DNA, the CDR3 is TGTGCCAGCAGTGAAGGCGGGACAGGGGGTGAAAAACTGTTTTTT.